The rows below give T cell receptor beta chains drawn from one sample of a study of post-analysis software for immune sequencing data. TCRdb re-called the PCR reads with MiXCR, one entry per CDR3 protein. The sample shows some 500,000 distinct CDR3 sequences, approximately 46% of them seen only once. The sequencing sample was made of blood. These receptors were collected from a girl aged 5-17 years with multiple sclerosis. Each CDR3 is given with its conserved first and last residue. Fields, in order: V gene, D gene, J gene, clone size, CDR3 DNA, CDR3 protein. The D gene is left open where the match is weak. Rows may omit the clone size; those that give it use once, few, many or a size class.

TRBV5-1	NA	TRBJ2-4	NA	TGCGCCAGCAGCTTGGGCCCCAGAAGAGCGGCGGAGGCCAAAAACATTCAGTACTTC	CASSLGPRRAAEAKNIQYF
TRBV5-5	TRBD1	TRBJ2-1	few	TGTGCCAGCAGCGAACCCACCCTCAAGGCACAGGGGGCGACGGGTGAGCAGTTCTTC	CASSEPTLKAQGATGEQFF
TRBV28	TRBD1	TRBJ1-2	NA	TGTGCCAGCAGTACCGGACAGGAGGCTGTTGGCTACACCTTC	CASSTGQEAVGYTF
TRBV4-2	TRBD1	TRBJ1-2	NA	TGTGCCAGCAGCCAAGATTGGTCAGGACAGGGATATGGCTACACCTTC	CASSQDWSGQGYGYTF
TRBV3-1	TRBD1	TRBJ1-6	NA	TGTGCCAGCAGCATAACAGGGGCGCCCCGTTATAATTCACCCCTCCACTTT	CASSITGAPRYNSPLHF
TRBV10-3	NA	TRBJ2-3	NA	TGTGCCATCAGTAAAGCACTCGCGTACACAGATACGCAGTATTTT	CAISKALAYTDTQYF
TRBV4-2	TRBD2	TRBJ2-1	NA	TGTGCCAGCAGCCCCGGCGGAAGCGGGAGCTATGAGCAGTTCTTC	CASSPGGSGSYEQFF
TRBV29-1	NA	TRBJ2-2	NA	TGCAGCGTTGAAGAGGGCGTGAACACCGGGGAGCTGTTTTTT	CSVEEGVNTGELFF
TRBV20-1	NA	TRBJ2-7	few	TGCAGTGCTAGAGATCGGTGGAAGGGAACTAGGATAACTAACTACGAGCAGTACTTC	CSARDRWKGTRITNYEQYF
TRBV28	NA	TRBJ1-2	NA	TGTGCCAGCAGTTTCTTGGGGAACCCCCATGGCTACACCTTC	CASSFLGNPHGYTF
TRBV12-3/TRBV12-4	NA	TRBJ2-7	once	TGTGCCAGCAGGGCGAACGATTTCTCCTACGAGCAGTACTTC	CASRANDFSYEQYF
TRBV12-3/TRBV12-4	NA	TRBJ2-5	NA	TGTGCCAGCAGTTTCGGGGTCCGGGAGACCCAGTACTTC	CASSFGVRETQYF
TRBV5-5	NA	TRBJ2-4	many	TGTGCCAGCAGCTTCGGGCTAGGCGAAAACATTCAGTACTTC	CASSFGLGENIQYF
TRBV20-1	TRBD2	TRBJ2-7	NA	TGCAGTGCCCGTAGCGGGGAAAGCTCCTACGAGCAGTACTTC	CSARSGESSYEQYF
TRBV6-5	NA	TRBJ1-2	few	TGTGCCAGCAGTTACTCCGGAGACGGATCCTACACCTTC	CASSYSGDGSYTF
TRBV28	TRBD2	TRBJ2-3	NA	TGTGCCAGCAGTTCCCCCAGCGGGATCCACACAGATACGCAGTATTTT	CASSSPSGIHTDTQYF
TRBV9	NA	TRBJ1-2	few	TGTGCCACCTCAGGGGCCGCGGGATATGGCTACACCTTC	CATSGAAGYGYTF
TRBV6-2/TRBV6-3	TRBD1	TRBJ2-7	few	TGTGCCAGCAGCCAGAGCCGGGACAGTACCTACGAGCAGTACTTC	CASSQSRDSTYEQYF
TRBV2	NA	TRBJ2-1	NA	TGTGCCAGCGTGACCCGAGTTCTCAATGAGCAGTTCTTC	CASVTRVLNEQFF
TRBV29-1	NA	TRBJ2-7	NA	TGCAGCGTTTACTTGTCCTACGAGCGGTACTTC	CSVYLSYERYF
TRBV5-5	NA	TRBJ2-5	NA	TGTGCCAGCAGCGCCGGACAGTTCGACGAGACCCAGTACTTC	CASSAGQFDETQYF
TRBV28	NA	TRBJ2-7	NA	TGTGCCAGCAGTGTATACAGCTACGAGCAGTACTTC	CASSVYSYEQYF
TRBV7-2	NA	TRBJ1-2	once	TGTGCCAGCAGCTCCGACGCGTGGTCGAACTATGGCTACACCTTC	CASSSDAWSNYGYTF
TRBV20-1	NA	TRBJ2-3	few	TGCAGTGCACCCGAGGTAGCCCGAGGGAAAGATACGCAGTATTTT	CSAPEVARGKDTQYF
TRBV20-1	NA	TRBJ2-1	NA	TGCAGTGCGGACGAAGGGCAGTTCTTC	CSADEGQFF
TRBV20-1	TRBD1	TRBJ2-1	NA	TGCAGTCTGAGACAGGGGGCGGACAATGAGCAGTTCTTC	CSLRQGADNEQFF
TRBV7-2	NA	TRBJ2-1	NA	TGTGCCAGCAGCTTAGGGGGTATGGCTACTGTTGAGCAGTTCTTC	CASSLGGMATVEQFF
TRBV6-1	NA	TRBJ1-4	few	TGTGCCAGTAATCAACCTTTTAGGGAAAAACTGTTTTTT	CASNQPFREKLFF
TRBV18	NA	TRBJ2-6	NA	TGTGCCAGCTCCGCCCAATCTCGGACAGATGGGGCCAACGTCCTGACTTTC	CASSAQSRTDGANVLTF
TRBV5-5	NA	TRBJ1-4	few	TGTGCCAGCAGCTTGGATCACAGACCCAATGAAAAACTGTTTTTT	CASSLDHRPNEKLFF
TRBV20-1	NA	TRBJ2-5	NA	TGCAGTGCTAGAGTTGGTCGAGAGACCCAGTACTTC	CSARVGRETQYF
TRBV29-1	TRBD1	TRBJ1-5	NA	TGCAGCGGGACGGGACAGGTGGAAAGCAATCAGCCCCAGCATTTT	CSGTGQVESNQPQHF
TRBV6-5	TRBD1	TRBJ2-2	NA	TGTGCCAGCAGTTGGAAGGGACAGGGGGCGCGATGGGAGCTGTTTTTT	CASSWKGQGARWELFF
TRBV7-9	TRBD1	TRBJ1-2	NA	TGTGCCAGCAGCTCCCTGACAGGGAACTATGGCTACACCTTC	CASSSLTGNYGYTF
TRBV4-3	NA	TRBJ1-1	NA	TGCGCCAGCAGCCAAGATAACGGCCTGGGCACTGAAGCTTTCTTT	CASSQDNGLGTEAFF
TRBV4-1	NA	TRBJ1-2	NA	TGCGCCAGCAGCCAAGCTGAGGGGGGTCCCTATGGCTACACCTTC	CASSQAEGGPYGYTF
TRBV20-1	TRBD2	TRBJ2-1	NA	TGCAGTGCTAACTCACGGACTAGCGGGAGCAATGAGCAGTTCTTC	CSANSRTSGSNEQFF
TRBV7-2	NA	TRBJ2-5	NA	TGTGCCAGCAGCTTAGTAACGGGAGTGGGTGAGACCCAGTACTTC	CASSLVTGVGETQYF
TRBV5-5	TRBD2	TRBJ2-3	NA	TGTGCCAGCAGCTTCAGCGGGAGGACCACAGATACGCAGTATTTT	CASSFSGRTTDTQYF
TRBV29-1	TRBD1	TRBJ2-5	few	TGCAGCGTGGAACGCGGACAGGTCCGGGGGACCCAGTACTTC	CSVERGQVRGTQYF
TRBV29-1	NA	TRBJ1-1	NA	TGCAGCGTTGGAACGCGTGAAGCTTTCTTT	CSVGTREAFF
TRBV6-5	NA	TRBJ1-1	NA	TGTGCCAGCAGTTACGCAGGACTCGACATGAACACTGAAGCTTTCTTT	CASSYAGLDMNTEAFF
TRBV29-1	NA	TRBJ2-7	NA	TGCAGCGTCGGGCCGTCGAAAGGGCCATCCTACGAGCAGTACTTC	CSVGPSKGPSYEQYF
TRBV20-1	TRBD2	TRBJ2-3	NA	TGCAGTGCCAAGACTAGCGGGAGGATTGGGAGGGGCACAGATACGCAGTATTTT	CSAKTSGRIGRGTDTQYF
TRBV29-1	NA	TRBJ2-2	NA	TGCAGCGGTACGACGTTGGGAGCCGGGGAGCTGTTTTTT	CSGTTLGAGELFF